This T cell receptor (beta chain) was captured in a study of shared clonotypes between healthy human individuals. Study-level findings and limits: On the whole, naive subsets had larger estimated richness than memory subsets had.

Sequenced by immunoSEQ multiplex PCR; TCRdb stores in-frame clones only, minus some. Altogether around 2.1 million clones are present, 93% being singletons, with the ten largest covering over 1.5%. The V end was cut by 6 bases, the J end by 1 base, with 13 bases between. Germline V lookup: CDR1 MDHEN, CDR2 SYDVKM. This CDR3 has 15 residues. CD45RO-negative, CCR7-positively selected cells formed the naive CD8 fraction, excluding terminally differentiated effector memory CD45RA+ cells. As to this clone: Antigen specificity is unknown.

The sample was naive CD8+ T cells from PBMCs. V usage is TRBV28 and J usage is TRBJ2-1, with D perhaps TRBD1 (6 bases). The TCR was taken from a man aged 18 to 29 in good health. Some clones in this sample may be carry-over from other donors' samples. The CDR3 region is CASRHRAISYNEQFF. DNA for the CDR3: TGTGCCAGCAGGCACAGGGCAATTTCCTACAATGAGCAGTTCTTC.